A selection of T cell receptor beta chains follows, all from one sample in a study of T cells in Graves' hyperthyroidism and ophthalmopathy. TCRdb re-analysed the multiplex PCR reads in MiXCR, keeping a single row per CDR3 protein. The sample holds 610,000 or so distinct CDR3 sequences, 40% to 55% seen once. Sequencing used peripheral blood or thyroid tissue (not recorded which). Receptor source: a woman in her late teens or twenties with Graves' hyperthyroidism. Each CDR3 is given with its conserved first and last residue. The order of the fields is J gene, clone size, V gene, D gene, CDR3 protein, CDR3 DNA. D genes are given only for firm matches. Size values are once, few and many counts, or a class for expanded clones, and some rows have none.

TRBJ1-2,-,TRBV10-3,-,CAISATARGYTF,TGTGCCATCAGTGCGACAGCTAGAGGCTACACCTTC
TRBJ2-5,once,TRBV24-1,TRBD2,CATSDPGGRRRETQYF,TGTGCCACCAGTGACCCCGGCGGGAGGCGAAGGGAGACCCAGTACTTC
TRBJ2-5,-,TRBV18,TRBD1,CASSPPETGGPGETQYF,TGTGCCAGCTCACCACCGGAAACAGGGGGCCCCGGCGAGACCCAGTACTTC
TRBJ2-7,-,TRBV11-1,TRBD2,CASSGAGGNEQYF,TGTGCCAGCAGCGGGGCGGGGGGGAATGAGCAGTACTTC
TRBJ2-1,once,TRBV20-1,TRBD1,CSASPGTGYWDEQFF,TGCAGTGCCAGTCCCGGGACAGGGTATTGGGATGAGCAGTTCTTC
TRBJ1-5,-,TRBV25-1,TRBD1,CASREGARGSNQPQHF,TGTGCCAGCCGGGAGGGGGCCCGTGGGAGCAATCAGCCCCAGCATTTT
TRBJ2-7,few,TRBV6-5,TRBD2,CASSFPPGLADYEQYF,TGTGCCAGCAGTTTCCCCCCGGGACTAGCAGACTACGAGCAGTACTTC
TRBJ1-1,-,TRBV5-1,-,CASSLLVRGETEAFF,TGCGCCAGCAGCTTGTTGGTCAGGGGAGAAACTGAAGCTTTCTTT
TRBJ1-2,few,TRBV4-1,-,CASSQDPGFLELGYTF,TGCGCCAGCAGCCAAGATCCGGGGTTTCTAGAGCTTGGCTACACCTTC
TRBJ2-7,many,TRBV20-1,TRBD1,CSAQQGAYEQYF,TGCAGTGCCCAACAGGGGGCCTACGAGCAGTACTTC
TRBJ1-2,-,TRBV15,-,CATSREEGDRNYGYTF,TGTGCCACCAGCAGAGAAGAAGGAGACAGAAACTATGGCTACACCTTC
TRBJ1-1,many,TRBV5-1,-,CASSHSLGDTEAFF,TGCGCCAGCAGCCACTCTCTTGGGGACACTGAAGCTTTCTTT
TRBJ2-7,-,TRBV27,TRBD1,CATWTTGDEQYF,TGTGCCACCTGGACGACAGGGGACGAGCAGTACTTC
TRBJ1-4,-,TRBV2,TRBD1,CASTRTGKGREKLFF,TGTGCCAGCACCAGGACAGGGAAAGGGAGGGAAAAACTGTTTTTT
TRBJ1-4,-,TRBV2,-,CAGRITRNEKLFF,TGTGCCGGGAGGATAACACGGAATGAAAAACTGTTTTTT
TRBJ2-7,many,TRBV29-1,-,CSARRQGPSYEQYF,TGCAGCGCCCGGCGGCAGGGACCCTCCTACGAGCAGTACTTC
TRBJ2-5,many,TRBV24-1,-,CATSDGSKETQYF,TGTGCCACCAGTGACGGCAGCAAAGAGACCCAGTACTTC
TRBJ1-5,-,TRBV20-1,-,CSALQDSNQPQHF,TGCAGTGCTCTCCAAGATAGCAATCAGCCCCAGCATTTT
TRBJ2-3,-,TRBV4-1,TRBD2,CASSRGTSGATDTQYF,TGCGCCAGCAGCCGAGGGACTAGCGGGGCCACAGATACGCAGTATTTT
TRBJ1-6,once,TRBV20-1,-,CSASGRATGERNSPLHF,TGCAGTGCTAGCGGGAGGGCCACCGGGGAGCGTAATTCACCCCTCCACTTT
TRBJ2-1,-,TRBV20-1,TRBD2,CSAPLPLGRAGEQFF,TGCAGTGCTCCCCTCCCCCTCGGGAGGGCCGGTGAGCAGTTCTTC
TRBJ1-2,-,TRBV6-5,TRBD1,CASMGDREEDYGYTF,TGTGCCAGCATGGGAGACAGGGAAGAAGACTATGGCTACACCTTC
TRBJ1-2,-,TRBV10-3,-,CAITEGVGYGYTF,TGTGCCATCACCGAAGGGGTGGGGTATGGCTACACCTTC
TRBJ2-2,-,TRBV14,-,CASSQADKNTGELFF,TGTGCCAGCAGCCAAGCTGACAAAAACACCGGGGAGCTGTTTTTT
TRBJ2-7,many,TRBV5-1,-,CASSLENLVYEQYF,TGCGCCAGCAGCTTGGAGAACCTCGTATACGAGCAGTACTTC
TRBJ2-5,-,TRBV25-1,-,CARSGGETQYF,TGTGCCAGAAGTGGGGGGGAGACCCAGTACTTC
TRBJ1-1,once,TRBV7-3,TRBD1,CASSLDRGFVTEAFF,TGTGCCAGCAGCTTAGACAGGGGATTTGTCACTGAAGCTTTCTTT
TRBJ1-1,many,TRBV24-1,-,CATSEGFEAFF,TGTGCCACCAGTGAAGGGTTTGAAGCTTTCTTT
TRBJ2-5,-,TRBV12-3/TRBV12-4,TRBD2,CTSTNGGEETQYF,TGTACCAGCACCAACGGGGGGGAAGAGACCCAGTACTTC
TRBJ2-2,many,TRBV7-9,TRBD1,CASSLPMRGRTGELFF,TGTGCCAGCAGCTTACCGATGAGGGGGCGTACCGGGGAGCTGTTTTTT
TRBJ1-2,many,TRBV7-9,-,CASSLDIGDYGYTF,TGTGCCAGCAGCTTGGACATAGGAGATTATGGCTACACCTTC
TRBJ2-1,-,TRBV29-1,-,CSAPGPLNGQFF,TGCAGCGCCCCGGGCCCCCTAAATGGGCAGTTCTTC
TRBJ1-3,-,TRBV18,-,CASSRTQISSSGNTIYF,TGTGCCAGCTCCCGGACCCAAATAAGTTCGTCTGGAAACACCATATATTTT
TRBJ1-1,many,TRBV20-1,-,CSAIIKSENTEAFF,TGCAGTGCTATAATAAAAAGTGAGAACACTGAAGCTTTCTTT
TRBJ2-7,-,TRBV5-1,-,CASSLDRTSSYEQYF,TGCGCCAGCAGCTTGGACCGGACCAGCTCCTACGAGCAGTACTTC
TRBJ2-7,few,TRBV11-3,-,CASSLVAGTVYEQYF,TGTGCCAGCAGCTTAGTAGCAGGGACGGTCTACGAGCAGTACTTC
TRBJ1-6,many,TRBV13,-,CASSLGGVSSPLHF,TGTGCCAGCAGCTTAGGAGGGGTTAGTTCACCCCTCCACTTT
TRBJ1-3,many,TRBV7-8,-,CASSLERGNTIYF,TGTGCCAGCAGCTTAGAGAGAGGAAACACCATATATTTT
TRBJ2-2,-,TRBV2,-,CASSHPSGELFF,TGTGCCAGCAGCCACCCTAGCGGGGAGCTGTTTTTT
TRBJ2-2,many,TRBV24-1,-,CATSGGAGELFF,TGTGCCACCAGTGGAGGGGCCGGGGAGCTGTTTTTT
TRBJ2-7,many,TRBV20-1,-,CSANQGGSYEQYF,TGCAGTGCCAACCAAGGGGGCTCCTACGAGCAGTACTTC
TRBJ1-5,many,TRBV20-1,-,CSARRLNQPQHF,TGCAGTGCTAGACGGCTTAATCAGCCCCAGCATTTT
TRBJ1-2,-,TRBV25-1,TRBD1,CASSEYIGGQNYGYTF,TGTGCCAGCAGTGAATATATCGGGGGACAGAACTATGGCTACACCTTC
TRBJ2-7,many,TRBV6-5,-,CASRDTSYEQYF,TGTGCCAGCAGGGACACCTCCTACGAGCAGTACTTC
TRBJ1-2,many,TRBV29-1,-,CSVEEKGRANYGYTF,TGCAGCGTTGAGGAAAAGGGCAGGGCTAACTATGGCTACACCTTC